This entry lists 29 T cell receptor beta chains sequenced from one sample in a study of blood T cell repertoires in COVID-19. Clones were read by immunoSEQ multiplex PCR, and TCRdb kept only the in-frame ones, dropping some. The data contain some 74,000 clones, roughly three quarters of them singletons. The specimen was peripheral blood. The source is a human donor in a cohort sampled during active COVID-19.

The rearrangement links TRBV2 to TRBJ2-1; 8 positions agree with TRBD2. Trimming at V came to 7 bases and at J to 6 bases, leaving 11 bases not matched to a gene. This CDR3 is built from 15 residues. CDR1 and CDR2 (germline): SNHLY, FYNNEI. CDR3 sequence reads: CASKKTISGSNEQFF. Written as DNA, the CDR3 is TGTGCCAGCAAAAAGACCATAAGCGGGAGCAATGAGCAGTTCTTC.

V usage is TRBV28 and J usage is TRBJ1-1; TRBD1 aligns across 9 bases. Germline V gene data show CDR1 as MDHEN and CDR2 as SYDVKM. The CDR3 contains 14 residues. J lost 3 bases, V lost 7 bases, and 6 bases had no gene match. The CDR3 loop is CASKTGGEYTEAFF. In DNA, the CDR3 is TGTGCCAGCAAAACAGGGGGCGAATACACTGAAGCTTTCTTT.

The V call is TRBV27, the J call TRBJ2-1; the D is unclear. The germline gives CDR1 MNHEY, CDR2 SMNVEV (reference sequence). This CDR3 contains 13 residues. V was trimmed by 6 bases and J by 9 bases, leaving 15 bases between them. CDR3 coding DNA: TGTGCCAGCAGGCGTGCTAGGTTAGGTGAGCAGTTCTTC. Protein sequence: CASRRARLGEQFF.

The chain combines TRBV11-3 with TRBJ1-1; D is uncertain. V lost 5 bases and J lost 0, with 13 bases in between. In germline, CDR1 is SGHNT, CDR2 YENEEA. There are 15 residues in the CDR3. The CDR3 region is CASSKPRGMNTEAFF. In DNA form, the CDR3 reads TGTGCCAGCAGCAAACCGCGGGGAATGAACACTGAAGCTTTCTTT.

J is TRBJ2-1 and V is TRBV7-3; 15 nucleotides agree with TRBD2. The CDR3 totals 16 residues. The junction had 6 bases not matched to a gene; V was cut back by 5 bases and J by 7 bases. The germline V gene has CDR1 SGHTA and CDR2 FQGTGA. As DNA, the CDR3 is TGTGCCAGCAGCGTTGGGACTAGCGGGAGGAAGAATGAGCAGTTCTTC. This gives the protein CASSVGTSGRKNEQFF.

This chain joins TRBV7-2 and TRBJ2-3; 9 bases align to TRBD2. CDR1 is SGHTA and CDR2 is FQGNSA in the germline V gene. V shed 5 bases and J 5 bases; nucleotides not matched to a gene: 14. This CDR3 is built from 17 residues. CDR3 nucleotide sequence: TGTGCCAGCAGCACTCCCGGCGGGGGGGGGCGGGGAGATACGCAGTATTTT. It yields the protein CASSTPGGGGRGDTQYF.

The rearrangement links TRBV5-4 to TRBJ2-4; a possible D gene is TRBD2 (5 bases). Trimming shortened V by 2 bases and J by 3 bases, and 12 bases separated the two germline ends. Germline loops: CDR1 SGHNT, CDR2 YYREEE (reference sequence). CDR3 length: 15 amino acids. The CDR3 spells CASSFGPGDKNIQYF. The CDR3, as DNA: TGTGCCAGCAGCTTCGGTCCCGGGGACAAAAACATTCAGTACTTC.

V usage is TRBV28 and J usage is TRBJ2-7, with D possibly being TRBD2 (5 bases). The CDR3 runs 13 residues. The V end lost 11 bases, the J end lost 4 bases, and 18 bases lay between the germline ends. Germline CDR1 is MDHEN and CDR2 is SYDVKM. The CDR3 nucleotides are TGTGCCGTCCGGAGTAGCGAGACTTACGAGCAGTACGTC. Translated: CAVRSSETYEQYV.

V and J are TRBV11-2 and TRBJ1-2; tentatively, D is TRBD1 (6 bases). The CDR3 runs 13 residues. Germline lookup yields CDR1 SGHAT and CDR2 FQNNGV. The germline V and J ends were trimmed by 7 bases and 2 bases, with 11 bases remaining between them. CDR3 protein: CASTPDRNYGYTF. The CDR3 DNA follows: TGTGCCAGCACCCCGGACAGAAACTATGGCTACACCTTC.

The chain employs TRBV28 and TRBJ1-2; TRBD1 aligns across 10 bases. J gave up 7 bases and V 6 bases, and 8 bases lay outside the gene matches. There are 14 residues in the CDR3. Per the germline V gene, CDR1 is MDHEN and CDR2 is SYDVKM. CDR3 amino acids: CASSSRDRGFGYTF. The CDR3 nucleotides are TGTGCCAGCAGCTCACGGGACAGGGGCTTTGGCTACACCTTC.

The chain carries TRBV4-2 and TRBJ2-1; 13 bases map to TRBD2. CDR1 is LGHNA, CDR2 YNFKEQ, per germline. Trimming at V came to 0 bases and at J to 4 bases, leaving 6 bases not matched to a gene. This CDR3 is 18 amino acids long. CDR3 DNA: TGTGCCAGCAGCCAAGATATCACTAGCGGGGGGGCATACAATGAGCAGTTCTTC. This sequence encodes CASSQDITSGGAYNEQFF.

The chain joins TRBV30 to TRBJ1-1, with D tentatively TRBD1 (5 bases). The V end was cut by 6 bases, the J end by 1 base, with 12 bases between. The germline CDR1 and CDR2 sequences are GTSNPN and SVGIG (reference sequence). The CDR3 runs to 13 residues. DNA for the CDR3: TGTGCCTGCATGTCCAGGGCGAACACTGAAGCTTTCTTT. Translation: CACMSRANTEAFF.

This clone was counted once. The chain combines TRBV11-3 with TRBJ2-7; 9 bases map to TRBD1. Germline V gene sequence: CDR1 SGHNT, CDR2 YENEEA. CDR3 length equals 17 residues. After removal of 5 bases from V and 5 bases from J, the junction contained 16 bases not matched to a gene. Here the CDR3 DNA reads TGTGCCAGCAGCCTGGGACAGGGAAATAACATTGTCGACGAGCAGTACGTC. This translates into CASSLGQGNNIVDEQYV.

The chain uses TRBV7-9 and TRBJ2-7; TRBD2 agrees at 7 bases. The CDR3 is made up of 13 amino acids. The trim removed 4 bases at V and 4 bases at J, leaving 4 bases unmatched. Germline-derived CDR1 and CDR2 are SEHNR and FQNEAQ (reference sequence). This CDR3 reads CASSSREGYEQYV. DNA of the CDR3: TGTGCCAGCAGCTCAAGGGAGGGATACGAGCAGTACGTC.

This CDR3 is CASSPAGLGSSIVVKNIQYF. Here the CDR3 DNA reads TGTGCCAGCAGCCCGGCCGGACTAGGGTCGTCGATAGTAGTCAAAAACATTCAGTACTTC. This rearrangement joins TRBV6-2 or TRBV6-3 to TRBJ2-4; 7 bases fit TRBD2. Losses at the gene ends were 6 bases for V and 3 bases for J; bases not matched to a gene: 23. Looked up from germline, CDR1 is MNHEY and CDR2 is SVGEGT. The CDR3 extends over 20 amino acids.

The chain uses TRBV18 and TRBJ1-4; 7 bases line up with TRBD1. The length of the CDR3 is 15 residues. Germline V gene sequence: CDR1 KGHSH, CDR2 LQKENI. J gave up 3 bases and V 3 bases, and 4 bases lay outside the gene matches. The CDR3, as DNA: TGTGCCAGCTCACCCCAGACAGGGCCTAATGAAAAACTGTTTTTT. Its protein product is CASSPQTGPNEKLFF.

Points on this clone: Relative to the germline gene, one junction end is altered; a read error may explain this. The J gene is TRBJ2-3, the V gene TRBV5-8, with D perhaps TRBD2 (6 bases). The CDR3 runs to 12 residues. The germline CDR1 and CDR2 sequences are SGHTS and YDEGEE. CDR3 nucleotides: TGTGCCAGCAGCTTGCTAGCGCCGAAGAGAGCTTTT. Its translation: CASSLLAPKRAF.

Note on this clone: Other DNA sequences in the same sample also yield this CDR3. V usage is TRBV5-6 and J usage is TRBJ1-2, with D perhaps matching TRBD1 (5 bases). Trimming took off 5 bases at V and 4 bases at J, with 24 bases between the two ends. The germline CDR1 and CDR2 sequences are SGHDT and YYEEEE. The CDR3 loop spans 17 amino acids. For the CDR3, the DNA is TGTGCCAGCAGTTTTGGAAGGGCGCGACAGAAACTCTATGGCTACACCTTC. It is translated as CASSFGRARQKLYGYTF.

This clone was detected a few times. The CDR3 sequence: CASSLVQASNSPLHF. The DNA of the CDR3 is TGCGCCAGCAGCTTGGTACAGGCGAGTAATTCACCCCTCCACTTT. The J gene is TRBJ1-6, the V gene TRBV5-1; a weak D match, TRBD1 (5 bases). V was trimmed by 0 bases and J by 6 bases, leaving 10 bases between them. In germline, CDR1 is SGHRS, CDR2 YFSETQ. The length of the CDR3 is 15 residues.

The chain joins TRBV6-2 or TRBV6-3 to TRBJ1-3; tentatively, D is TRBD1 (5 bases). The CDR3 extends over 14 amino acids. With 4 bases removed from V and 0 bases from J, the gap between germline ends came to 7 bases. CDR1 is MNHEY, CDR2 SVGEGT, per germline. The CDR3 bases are TGTGCCAGCAGTTGGACAAGCTCTGGAAACACCATATATTTT. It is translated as CASSWTSSGNTIYF.

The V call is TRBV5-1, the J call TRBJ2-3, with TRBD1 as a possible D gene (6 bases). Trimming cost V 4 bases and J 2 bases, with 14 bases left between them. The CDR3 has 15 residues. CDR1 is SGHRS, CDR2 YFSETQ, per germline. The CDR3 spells CASSRSGDTTDTQYF. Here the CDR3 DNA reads TGCGCCAGCAGCCGTTCCGGGGACACCACAGATACGCAGTATTTT.

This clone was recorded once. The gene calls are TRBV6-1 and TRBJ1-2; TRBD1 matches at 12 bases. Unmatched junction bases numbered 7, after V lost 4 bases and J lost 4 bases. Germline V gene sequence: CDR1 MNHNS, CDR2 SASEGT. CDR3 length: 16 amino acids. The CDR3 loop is CASSGGTGGASYGYTF. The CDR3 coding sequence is TGTGCCAGCAGTGGCGGGACAGGGGGCGCGAGCTATGGCTACACCTTC.

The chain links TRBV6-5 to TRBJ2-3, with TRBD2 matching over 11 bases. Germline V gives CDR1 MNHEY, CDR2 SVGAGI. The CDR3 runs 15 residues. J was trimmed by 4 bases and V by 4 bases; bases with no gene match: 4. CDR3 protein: CASSSLAGGADTQYF. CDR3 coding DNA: TGTGCCAGCAGTTCCCTAGCGGGAGGAGCAGATACGCAGTATTTT.

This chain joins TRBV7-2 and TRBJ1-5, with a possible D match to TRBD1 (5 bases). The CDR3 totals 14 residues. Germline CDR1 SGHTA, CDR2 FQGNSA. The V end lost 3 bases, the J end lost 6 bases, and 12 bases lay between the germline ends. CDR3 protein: CASSLGHRGQPQHF. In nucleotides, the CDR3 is TGTGCCAGCAGCTTGGGCCATAGGGGTCAGCCCCAGCATTTT.

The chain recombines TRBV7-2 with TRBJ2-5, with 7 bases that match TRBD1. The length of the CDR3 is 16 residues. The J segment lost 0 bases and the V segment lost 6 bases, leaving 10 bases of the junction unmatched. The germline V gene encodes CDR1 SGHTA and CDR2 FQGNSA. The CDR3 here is CASSVPGTDHQETQYF. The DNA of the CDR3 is TGTGCCAGCAGTGTTCCCGGGACAGACCACCAAGAGACCCAGTACTTC. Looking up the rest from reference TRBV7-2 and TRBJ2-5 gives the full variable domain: GAGVSQSPSNKVTEKGKDVELRCDPISGHTALYWYRQSLGQGLEFLIYFQGNSAPDKSGLPSDRFSAERTGGSVSTLTIQRTQQEDSAVYLCASSVPGTDHQETQYFGPGTRLLVL.

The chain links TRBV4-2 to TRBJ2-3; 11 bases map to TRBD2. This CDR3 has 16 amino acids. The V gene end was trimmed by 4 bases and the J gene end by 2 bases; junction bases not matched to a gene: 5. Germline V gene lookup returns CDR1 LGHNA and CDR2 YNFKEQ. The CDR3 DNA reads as TGTGCCAGCAGCCGTCGACTAGCGGGGACCACAGATACGCAGTATTTT. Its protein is CASSRRLAGTTDTQYF.

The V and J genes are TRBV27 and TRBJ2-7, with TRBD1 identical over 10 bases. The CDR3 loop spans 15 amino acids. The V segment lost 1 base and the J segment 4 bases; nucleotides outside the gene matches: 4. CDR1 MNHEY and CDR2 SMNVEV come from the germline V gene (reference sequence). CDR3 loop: CASSLYGTGAYEQYF. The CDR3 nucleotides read TGTGCCAGCAGTTTATACGGGACAGGGGCTTACGAGCAGTACTTC.

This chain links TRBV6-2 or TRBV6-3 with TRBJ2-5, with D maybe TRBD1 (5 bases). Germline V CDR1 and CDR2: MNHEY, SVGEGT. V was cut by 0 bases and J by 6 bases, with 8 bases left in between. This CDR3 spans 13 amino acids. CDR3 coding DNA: TGTGCCAGCAGTTACTCCTGGGGCCAGACCCAGTACTTC. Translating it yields CASSYSWGQTQYF.

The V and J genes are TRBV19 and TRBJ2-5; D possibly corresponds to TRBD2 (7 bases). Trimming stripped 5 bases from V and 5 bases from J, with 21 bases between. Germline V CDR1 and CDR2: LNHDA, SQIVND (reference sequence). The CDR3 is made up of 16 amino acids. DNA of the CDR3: TGTGCCAGTAGTCTTTCCACCCGGGGGGCGGAGGAGACCCAGTACTTC. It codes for CASSLSTRGAEETQYF.